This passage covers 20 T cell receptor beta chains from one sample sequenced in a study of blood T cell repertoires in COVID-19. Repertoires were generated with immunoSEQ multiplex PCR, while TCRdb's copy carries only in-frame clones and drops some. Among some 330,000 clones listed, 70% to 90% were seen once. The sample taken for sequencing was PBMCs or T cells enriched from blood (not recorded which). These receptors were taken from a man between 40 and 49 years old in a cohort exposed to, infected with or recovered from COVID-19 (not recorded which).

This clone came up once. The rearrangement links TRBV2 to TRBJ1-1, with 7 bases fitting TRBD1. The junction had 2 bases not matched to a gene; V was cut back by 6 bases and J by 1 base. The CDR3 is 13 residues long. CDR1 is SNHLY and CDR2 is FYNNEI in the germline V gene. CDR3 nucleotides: TGTGCCAGCAGCGACAGGGCGAACACTGAAGCTTTCTTT. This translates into CASSDRANTEAFF.

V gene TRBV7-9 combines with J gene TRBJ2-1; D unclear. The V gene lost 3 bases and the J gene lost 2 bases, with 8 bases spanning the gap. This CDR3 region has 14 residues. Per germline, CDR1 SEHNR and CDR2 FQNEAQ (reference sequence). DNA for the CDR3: TGTGCCAGCAGCTTGAGCGTGACCTACAATGAGCAGTTCTTC. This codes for CASSLSVTYNEQFF.

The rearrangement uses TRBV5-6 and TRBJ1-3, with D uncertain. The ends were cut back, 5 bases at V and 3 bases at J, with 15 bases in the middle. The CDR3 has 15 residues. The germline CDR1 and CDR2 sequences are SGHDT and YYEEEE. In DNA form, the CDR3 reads TGTGCCAGCAGGCGCAGTCTCGAGGGTGGAAACACCATATATTTT. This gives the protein CASRRSLEGGNTIYF.

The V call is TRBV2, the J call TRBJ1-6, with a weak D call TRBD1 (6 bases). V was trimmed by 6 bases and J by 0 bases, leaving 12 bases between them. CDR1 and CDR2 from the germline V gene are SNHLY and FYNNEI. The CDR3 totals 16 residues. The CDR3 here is CASSRQAGSYNSPLHF. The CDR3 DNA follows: TGTGCCAGCAGCCGACAGGCTGGCTCCTATAATTCACCCCTCCACTTT.

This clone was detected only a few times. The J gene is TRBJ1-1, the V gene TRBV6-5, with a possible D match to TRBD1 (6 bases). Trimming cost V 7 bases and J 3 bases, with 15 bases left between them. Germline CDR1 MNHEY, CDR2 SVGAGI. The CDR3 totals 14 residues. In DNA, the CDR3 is TGTGCCAGCACCCCAACAGGGTATGACACTGAAGCTTTCTTT. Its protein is CASTPTGYDTEAFF.

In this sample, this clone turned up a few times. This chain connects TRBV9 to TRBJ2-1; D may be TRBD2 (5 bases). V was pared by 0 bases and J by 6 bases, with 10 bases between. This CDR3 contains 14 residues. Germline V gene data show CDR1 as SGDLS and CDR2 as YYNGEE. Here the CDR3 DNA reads TGTGCCAGCAGCGTAGACGTAGGGAGCAATGAGCAGTTCTTC. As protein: CASSVDVGSNEQFF.

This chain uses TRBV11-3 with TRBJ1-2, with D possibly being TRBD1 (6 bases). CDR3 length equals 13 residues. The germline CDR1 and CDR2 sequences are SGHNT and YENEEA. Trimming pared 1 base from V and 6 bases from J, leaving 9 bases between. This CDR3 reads CASSLAAGDGYTF. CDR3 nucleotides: TGTGCCAGCAGCTTAGCCGCAGGGGATGGCTACACCTTC.

DNA for the CDR3: TGTGCCAGCAGCCCGACTTTTGCTAAACACTACAATGAGCAGTTCTTC. Its protein product is CASSPTFAKHYNEQFF. The rearrangement uses TRBV28 and TRBJ2-1; D is undetermined. The CDR3 has 16 residues. From germline, CDR1 is MDHEN and CDR2 SYDVKM. The V and J ends lost 6 bases and 3 bases respectively, with 18 bases between them.

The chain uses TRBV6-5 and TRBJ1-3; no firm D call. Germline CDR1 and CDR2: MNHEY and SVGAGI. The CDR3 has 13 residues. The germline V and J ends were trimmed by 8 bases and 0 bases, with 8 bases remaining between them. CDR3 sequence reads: CASRMSSGNTIYF. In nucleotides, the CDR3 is TGTGCCAGCCGAATGAGCTCTGGAAACACCATATATTTT.

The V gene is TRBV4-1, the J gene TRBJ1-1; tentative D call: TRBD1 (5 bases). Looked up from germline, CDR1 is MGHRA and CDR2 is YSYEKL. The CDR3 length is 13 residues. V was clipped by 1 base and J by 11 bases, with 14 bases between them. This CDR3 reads CASSQGPAGLAFF. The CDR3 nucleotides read TGCGCCAGCAGCCAAGGTCCGGCAGGGCTTGCTTTCTTT.

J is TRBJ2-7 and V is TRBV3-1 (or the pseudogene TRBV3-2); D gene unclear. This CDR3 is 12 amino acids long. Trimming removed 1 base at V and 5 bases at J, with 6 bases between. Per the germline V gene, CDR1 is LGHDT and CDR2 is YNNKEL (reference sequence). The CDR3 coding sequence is TGTGCCAGCAGCCAAGCTACGCACGAGCAGTACTTC. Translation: CASSQATHEQYF.

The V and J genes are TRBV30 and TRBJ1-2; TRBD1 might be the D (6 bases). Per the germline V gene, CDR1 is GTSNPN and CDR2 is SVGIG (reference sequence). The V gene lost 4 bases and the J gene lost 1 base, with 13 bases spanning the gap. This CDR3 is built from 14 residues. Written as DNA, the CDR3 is TGTGCCTGGAATTGGGGGGGCGATAACTATGGCTACACCTTC. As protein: CAWNWGGDNYGYTF.

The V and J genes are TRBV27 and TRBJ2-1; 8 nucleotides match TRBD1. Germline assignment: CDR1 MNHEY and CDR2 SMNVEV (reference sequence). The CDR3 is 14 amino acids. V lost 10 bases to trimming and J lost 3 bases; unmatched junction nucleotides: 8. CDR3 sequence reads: CATSRTGNYNEQFF. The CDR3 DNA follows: TGTGCCACCTCCAGGACAGGGAACTACAATGAGCAGTTCTTC.

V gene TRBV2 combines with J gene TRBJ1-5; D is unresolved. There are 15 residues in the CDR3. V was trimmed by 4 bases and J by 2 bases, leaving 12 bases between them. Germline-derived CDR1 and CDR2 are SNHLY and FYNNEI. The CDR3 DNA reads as TGTGCCAGCAGTGGGGCTGTCTGGGGCAATCAGCCCCAGCATTTT. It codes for CASSGAVWGNQPQHF.

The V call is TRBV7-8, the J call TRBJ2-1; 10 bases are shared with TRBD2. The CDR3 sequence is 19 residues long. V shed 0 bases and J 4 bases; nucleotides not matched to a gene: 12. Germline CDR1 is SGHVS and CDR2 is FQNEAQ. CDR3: CASSLARGTSVGPYNEQFF. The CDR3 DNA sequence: TGTGCCAGCAGCTTAGCAAGAGGGACTAGCGTGGGGCCTTACAATGAGCAGTTCTTC.

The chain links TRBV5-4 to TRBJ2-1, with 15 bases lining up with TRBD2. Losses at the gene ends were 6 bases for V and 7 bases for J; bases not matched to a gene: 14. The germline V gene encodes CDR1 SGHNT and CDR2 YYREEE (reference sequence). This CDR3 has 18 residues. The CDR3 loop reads CASTPGLAGGRGGNEQFF. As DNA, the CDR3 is TGTGCCAGCACCCCGGGACTAGCGGGAGGTAGGGGGGGGAATGAGCAGTTCTTC.

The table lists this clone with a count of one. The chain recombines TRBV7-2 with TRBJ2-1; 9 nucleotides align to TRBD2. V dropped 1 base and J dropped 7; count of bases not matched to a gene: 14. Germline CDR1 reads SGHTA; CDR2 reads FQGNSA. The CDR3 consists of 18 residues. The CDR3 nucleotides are TGTGCCAGCAGCTTAGGGGCTTACTCTAGCGGGACTGGGAATGAGCAGTTCTTC. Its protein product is CASSLGAYSSGTGNEQFF.

CDR3 loop: CASSRTSGRATYETQYF. As DNA, the CDR3 is TGTGCCAGCAGCCGGACTAGCGGGAGGGCTACCTATGAGACCCAGTACTTC. The chain joins TRBV7-7 to TRBJ2-5, with 15 bases identical to TRBD2. The ends lost 5 bases at V and 5 bases at J; junction bases unmatched: 9. There are 17 residues in the CDR3. The germline V gene has CDR1 SSHAT and CDR2 FNYEAQ (reference sequence).

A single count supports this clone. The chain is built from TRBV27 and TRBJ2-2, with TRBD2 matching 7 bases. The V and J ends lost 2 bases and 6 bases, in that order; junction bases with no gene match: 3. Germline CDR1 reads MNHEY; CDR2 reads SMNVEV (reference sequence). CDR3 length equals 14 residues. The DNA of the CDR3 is TGTGCCAGCAGTTTAGGGAGGGCTGCCGGGGAGCTGTTTTTT. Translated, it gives CASSLGRAAGELFF.

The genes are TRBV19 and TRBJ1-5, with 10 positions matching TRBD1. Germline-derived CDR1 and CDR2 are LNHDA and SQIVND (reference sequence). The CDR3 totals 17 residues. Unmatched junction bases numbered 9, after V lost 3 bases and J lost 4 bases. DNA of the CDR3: TGTGCCAGTAGTATGGGGGACAGGGGTTCGGGAAATCAGCCCCAGCATTTT. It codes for CASSMGDRGSGNQPQHF.